This T cell receptor (beta chain) derives from a study of T cells in localized non-small cell lung cancer. Overall study findings and caveats: Sequencing, confined to only one tumor region, leaves heterogeneity possible. Density of T cells in blood, when higher, went with longer overall survival. Uninvolved neighboring lung showed the greatest T cell clonality, exceeding tumor.

With respect to this clone: Its target is not known.

The CDR3 is 15 residues long. The V gene's germline CDR1 is MNHEY and CDR2 SMNVEV (reference sequence). V shed 5 bases, J shed 6 bases, and the junction held 12 bases outside the gene matches. The protocol was immunoSEQ multiplex PCR, while the TCRdb copy is restricted to in-frame clones and leaves out a portion. This table has 130,000 or so clones, around 92% appearing once. This specimen consisted of peripheral blood, obtained before any cancer treatment. The genes are TRBV27 and TRBJ1-1; TRBD1 aligns across 7 bases. This receptor was taken from a female donor aged 60 or older with stage I lung adenocarcinoma. The CDR3 coding sequence is TGTGCCAGCAGTCCTCGGACAGGCTGGGGGGCTGAAGCTTTCTTT. Encoded protein: CASSPRTGWGAEAFF.